This T cell receptor beta chain comes out of a study of blood T cell repertoires in COVID-19. In the study overall: The origin of the acute and convalescent COVID-19 samples was the United States, Italy and Spain. In each case, the material was cDNA or gDNA derived from T cells, B-cell-depleted T cells, or PBMCs.

Germline CDR1 and CDR2: LNHDA and SQIVND (reference sequence). Trimming left V 6 bases short and J 9 bases short, with 12 bases between. The CDR3 runs to 12 residues. Here immunoSEQ multiplex PCR was the method, and the copy in TCRdb shows in-frame clones only, minus some. Among under 20,000 clones listed, around 87% were seen once. The TCR originated in a human donor in a cohort sampled during active COVID-19. V is TRBV19 and J is TRBJ2-1, with D maybe TRBD2 (6 bases). Material: peripheral blood. The CDR3, as DNA: TGTGCCAGTAGCCGACTCGGGGGTGAGCAGTTCTTC. Residues: CASSRLGGEQFF.